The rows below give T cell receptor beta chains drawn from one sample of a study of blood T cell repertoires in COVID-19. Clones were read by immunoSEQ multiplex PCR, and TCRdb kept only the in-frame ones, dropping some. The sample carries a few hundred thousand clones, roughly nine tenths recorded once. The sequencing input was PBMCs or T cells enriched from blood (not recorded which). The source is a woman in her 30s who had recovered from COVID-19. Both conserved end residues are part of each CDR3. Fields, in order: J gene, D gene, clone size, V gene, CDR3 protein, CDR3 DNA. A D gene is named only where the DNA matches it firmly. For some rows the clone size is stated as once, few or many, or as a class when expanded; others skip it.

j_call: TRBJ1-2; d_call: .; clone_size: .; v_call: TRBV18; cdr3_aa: CASSPGENYGYTF; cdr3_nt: TGTGCCAGCTCACCGGGCGAGAACTATGGCTACACCTTC
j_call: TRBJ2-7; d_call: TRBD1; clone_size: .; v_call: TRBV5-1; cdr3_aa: CASSSGQGYEQYF; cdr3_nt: TGCGCCAGCAGCTCCGGACAGGGATACGAGCAGTACTTC
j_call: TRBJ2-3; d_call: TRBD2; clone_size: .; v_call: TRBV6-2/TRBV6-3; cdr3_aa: CASSYSLAGGEVVADTQYF; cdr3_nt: TGTGCCAGCAGTTACTCACTAGCGGGGGGCGAGGTGGTTGCAGATACGCAGTATTTT
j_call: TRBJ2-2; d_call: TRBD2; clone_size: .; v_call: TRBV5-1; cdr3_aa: CASSLEAGDGGELFF; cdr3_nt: TGCGCCAGCAGCTTGGAAGCGGGGGACGGCGGGGAGCTGTTTTTT
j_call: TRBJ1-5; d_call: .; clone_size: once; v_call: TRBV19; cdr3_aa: CASGAPQHF; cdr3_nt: TGTGCCAGTGGGGCCCCCCAGCATTTT
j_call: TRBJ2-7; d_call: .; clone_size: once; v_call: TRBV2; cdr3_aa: CASRQGMTYEQYF; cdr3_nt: TGTGCCAGCAGGCAGGGAATGACCTACGAGCAGTACTTC
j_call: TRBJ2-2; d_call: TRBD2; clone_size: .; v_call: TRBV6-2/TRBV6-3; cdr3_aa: CASSYSPSGGNTGELFF; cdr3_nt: TGTGCCAGCAGTTACTCCCCTAGCGGGGGCAACACCGGGGAGCTGTTTTTT
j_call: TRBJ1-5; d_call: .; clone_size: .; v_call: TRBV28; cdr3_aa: CASSTLPLGIGNQPQHF; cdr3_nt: TGTGCCAGCAGCACCCTTCCACTGGGCATAGGCAATCAGCCCCAGCATTTT
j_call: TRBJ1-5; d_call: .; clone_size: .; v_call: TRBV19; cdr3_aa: CASSRGASNQPQHF; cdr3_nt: TGTGCCAGTAGTCGGGGGGCTAGCAATCAGCCCCAGCATTTT
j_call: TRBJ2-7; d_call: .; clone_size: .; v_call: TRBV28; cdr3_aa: CASSFVLTDLSYEQYF; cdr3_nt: TGTGCCAGCAGTTTCGTGCTTACAGACCTCTCCTACGAGCAGTACTTC
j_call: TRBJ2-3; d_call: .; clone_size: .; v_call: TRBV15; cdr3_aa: CATSRDPVGAGGTDTQYF; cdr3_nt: TGTGCCACCAGCAGAGACCCCGTGGGGGCTGGTGGCACAGATACGCAGTATTTT
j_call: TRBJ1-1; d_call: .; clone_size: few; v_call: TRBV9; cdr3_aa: CASSPRGRGLLNTEAFF; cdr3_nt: TGTGCCAGCAGCCCTCGAGGTCGGGGACTCTTGAACACTGAAGCTTTCTTT
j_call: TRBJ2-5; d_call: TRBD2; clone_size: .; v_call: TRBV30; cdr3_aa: CAWSEGTSGGQETQYF; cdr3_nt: TGTGCCTGGAGTGAAGGGACTAGCGGGGGGCAAGAGACCCAGTACTTC
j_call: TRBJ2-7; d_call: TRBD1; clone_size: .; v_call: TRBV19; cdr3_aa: CASSRDRVDHEQYF; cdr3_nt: TGTGCCAGTAGTAGGGACAGGGTTGACCACGAGCAGTACTTC
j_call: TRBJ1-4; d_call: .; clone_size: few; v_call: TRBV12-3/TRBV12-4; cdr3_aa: CASQRNEKLFF; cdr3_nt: TGTGCCTCCCAACGGAATGAAAAACTGTTTTTT
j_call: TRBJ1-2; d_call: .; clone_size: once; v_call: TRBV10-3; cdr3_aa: CAIKRDIDGYTF; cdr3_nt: TGTGCCATCAAAAGGGACATCGATGGCTACACCTTC
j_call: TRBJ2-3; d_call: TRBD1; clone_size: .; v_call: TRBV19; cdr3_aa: CASTKDRGAITDTQYF; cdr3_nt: TGTGCCAGTACCAAGGACAGGGGGGCTATAACAGATACGCAGTATTTT
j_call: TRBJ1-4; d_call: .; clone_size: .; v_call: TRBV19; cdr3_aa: CATGAKGTTNEKLFF; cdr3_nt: TGTGCCACGGGAGCCAAAGGGACAACTAATGAAAAACTGTTTTTT
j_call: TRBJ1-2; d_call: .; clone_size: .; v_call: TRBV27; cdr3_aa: CASSLRGQGGGYTF; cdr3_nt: TGTGCCAGCAGTCTGAGGGGACAAGGTGGGGGCTACACCTTC
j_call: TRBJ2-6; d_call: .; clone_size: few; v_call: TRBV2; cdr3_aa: CASSEQGGFGFSGANVLTF; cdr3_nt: TGTGCCAGCAGTGAACAGGGAGGCTTTGGCTTCTCTGGGGCCAACGTCCTGACTTTC
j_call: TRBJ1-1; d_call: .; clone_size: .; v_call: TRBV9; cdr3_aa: CASSTTRGSTEAFF; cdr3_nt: TGTGCCAGCAGCACGACGAGAGGGAGCACTGAAGCTTTCTTT
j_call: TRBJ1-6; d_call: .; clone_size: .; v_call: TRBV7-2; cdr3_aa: CATKQFESPLHF; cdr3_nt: TGTGCCACCAAACAGTTTGAATCACCCCTCCACTTT
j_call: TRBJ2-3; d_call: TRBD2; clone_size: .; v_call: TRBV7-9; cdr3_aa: CAGLAGNTDTQYF; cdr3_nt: TGTGCCGGACTAGCGGGCAACACAGATACGCAGTATTTT